The rows below give T cell receptor beta chains drawn from one sample of a study of blood T cell repertoires in COVID-19. TCRdb keeps only in-frame clones here, not all; method: immunoSEQ multiplex PCR. This sample has roughly 39,000 clones, with about 82% found just once. Source material: peripheral blood. The receptors here all came from a human donor in a cohort sampled during active COVID-19. CDR3s include the opening cysteine and the closing phenylalanine or tryptophan. The D gene is left open where the match is weak.

V gene: TRBV29-1
D gene: NA
J gene: TRBJ1-5
CDR3 protein: CSVSDRYNQPQHF

V gene: TRBV27
D gene: NA
J gene: TRBJ2-2
CDR3 protein: CASSFTRTGLGQSGELFF

V gene: TRBV5-4
D gene: NA
J gene: TRBJ1-2
CDR3 protein: CASSPRGVYGYTF

V gene: TRBV4-2
D gene: NA
J gene: TRBJ2-2
CDR3 protein: CASSQDYALETGELFF

V gene: TRBV28
D gene: TRBD1
J gene: TRBJ1-3
CDR3 protein: CASSPQGARNTIYF

V gene: TRBV5-1
D gene: NA
J gene: TRBJ2-7
CDR3 protein: CASSLGQAEEQYF

V gene: TRBV30
D gene: NA
J gene: TRBJ2-2
CDR3 protein: CAWTLPGLHTGELFF

V gene: TRBV5-1
D gene: NA
J gene: TRBJ1-5
CDR3 protein: CASSSHGGQPQHF

V gene: TRBV2
D gene: TRBD1
J gene: TRBJ2-3
CDR3 protein: CASHRGLPGDTQYF

V gene: TRBV4-1
D gene: TRBD2
J gene: TRBJ2-1
CDR3 protein: CASSQRLAGEINEQFF

V gene: TRBV30
D gene: NA
J gene: TRBJ2-7
CDR3 protein: CAWSPGGWEQYF

V gene: TRBV5-4
D gene: NA
J gene: TRBJ2-2
CDR3 protein: CASSLVGRTGELFF

V gene: TRBV30
D gene: TRBD1
J gene: TRBJ1-2
CDR3 protein: CAWSRSSTGTGGRGYGYTF

V gene: TRBV27
D gene: NA
J gene: TRBJ2-5
CDR3 protein: CASSLVGRRETQYF

V gene: TRBV6-2/TRBV6-3
D gene: TRBD1
J gene: TRBJ1-1
CDR3 protein: CASSWGTGNTEAFF

V gene: TRBV25-1
D gene: NA
J gene: TRBJ2-7
CDR3 protein: CASSEPDRSYEQYF

V gene: TRBV19
D gene: TRBD1
J gene: TRBJ1-1
CDR3 protein: CASSPGQGPTEAFF

V gene: TRBV6-5
D gene: NA
J gene: TRBJ2-7
CDR3 protein: CATRTEVYEQYF

V gene: TRBV20-1
D gene: TRBD1
J gene: TRBJ1-2
CDR3 protein: CSASGGYGYTF

V gene: TRBV27
D gene: TRBD1
J gene: TRBJ2-3
CDR3 protein: CASSSVPGGVKDTQYF

V gene: TRBV12-3/TRBV12-4
D gene: NA
J gene: TRBJ1-2
CDR3 protein: CASSDRLLGYTF

V gene: TRBV12-3/TRBV12-4
D gene: NA
J gene: TRBJ1-2
CDR3 protein: CASSLSVQYGYTF